This TCR beta chain emerged from a study of T-cell reconstitution after alpha-beta-depleted transplantation in children. Unique molecular identifiers were incorporated into the prepared TCRbeta library. TCRdb processed the PCR reads anew with MiXCR; each CDR3 protein has one entry. The sample shows about 230,000 distinct CDR3 sequences, 12% of them seen only once. Many counts were recorded for this clonotype. Germline V gene data show CDR1 as MNHNY and CDR2 as SVGAGI (reference sequence). The CDR3 is made up of 13 amino acids. The V gene lost 7 bases and the J gene lost 6 bases, with 16 bases spanning the gap.

This specimen was PBMCs from the stem cell graft donor, taken from the stem cell graft. The sequence derives from a human donor who donated a stem cell graft to a child with acute lymphoblastic leukemia. The chain links TRBV6-6 to TRBJ2-7, with D possibly matching TRBD1 (6 bases). This CDR3 reads CASNQLQGFEQYF. CDR3 coding DNA: TGTGCCAGCAACCAGCTTCAGGGGTTCGAGCAGTACTTC.